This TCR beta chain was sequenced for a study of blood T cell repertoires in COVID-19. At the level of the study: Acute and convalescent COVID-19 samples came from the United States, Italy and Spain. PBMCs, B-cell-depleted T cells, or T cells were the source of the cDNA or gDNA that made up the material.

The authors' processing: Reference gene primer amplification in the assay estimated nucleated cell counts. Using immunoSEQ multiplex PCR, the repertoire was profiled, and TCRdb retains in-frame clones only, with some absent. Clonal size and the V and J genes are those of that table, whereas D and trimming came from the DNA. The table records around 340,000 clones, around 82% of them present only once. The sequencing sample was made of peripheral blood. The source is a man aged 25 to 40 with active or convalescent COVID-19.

CDR3 sequence: CASSLDGVAGNTIYF. In DNA, the CDR3 is TGTGCCAGCAGCTTGGACGGGGTGGCTGGAAACACCATATATTTT. The chain is built from TRBV5-5 and TRBJ1-3; D unresolved. Germline V CDR1 and CDR2: SGHKS, YYEKEE (reference sequence). With 0 bases removed from V and 2 bases from J, the gap between germline ends came to 9 bases. The CDR3 runs to 15 residues.